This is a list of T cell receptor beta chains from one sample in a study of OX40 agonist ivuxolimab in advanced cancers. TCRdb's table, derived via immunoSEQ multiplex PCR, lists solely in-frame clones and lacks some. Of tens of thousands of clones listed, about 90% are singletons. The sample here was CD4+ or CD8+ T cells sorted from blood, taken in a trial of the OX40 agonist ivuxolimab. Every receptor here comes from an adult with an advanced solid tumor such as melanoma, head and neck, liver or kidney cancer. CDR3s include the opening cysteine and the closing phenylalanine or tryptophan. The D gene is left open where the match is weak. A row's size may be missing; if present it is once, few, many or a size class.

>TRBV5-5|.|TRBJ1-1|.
CASSLVGGTGTEAFF
TGTGCCAGCAGCTTGGTAGGTGGGACTGGGACTGAAGCTTTCTTT
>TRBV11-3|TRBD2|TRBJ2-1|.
CASSLGREYNEQFF
TGTGCCAGCAGCTTAGGGCGGGAGTACAATGAGCAGTTCTTC
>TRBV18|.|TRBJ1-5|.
CASSPEQGGFGNQPQHF
TGTGCCAGCTCACCAGAACAGGGTGGGTTTGGGAATCAGCCCCAGCATTTT
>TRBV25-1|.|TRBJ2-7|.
CASSEYRTDGPSEQYF
TGTGCCAGCAGTGAATACCGGACGGATGGACCTTCCGAGCAGTACTTC
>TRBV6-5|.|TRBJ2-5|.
CASSYSTGRPPETQYF
TGTGCCAGCAGTTATTCAACAGGTAGACCCCCGGAGACCCAGTACTTC
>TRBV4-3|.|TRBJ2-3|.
CASSQDLEGGGDTQYF
TGCGCCAGCAGCCAAGATCTGGAGGGTGGTGGAGATACGCAGTATTTT
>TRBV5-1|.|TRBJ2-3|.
CASRNPSTDTQYF
TGCGCCAGCAGGAATCCTAGCACAGATACGCAGTATTTT
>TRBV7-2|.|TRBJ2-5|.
CASSLTEVGTQYF
TGTGCCAGCAGCCTAACCGAGGTGGGGACCCAGTACTTC
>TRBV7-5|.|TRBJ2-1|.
CARRHLAREPPSSYNEQFF
TGTGCCAGAAGACATCTGGCGCGGGAGCCCCCAAGCTCCTACAATGAGCAGTTCTTC
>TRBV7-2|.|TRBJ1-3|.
CASSLAGTNSGNTIYF
TGTGCCAGCAGCTTAGCGGGTACCAACTCTGGAAACACCATATATTTT
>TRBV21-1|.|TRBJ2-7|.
CASSKPRPGGEQYF
TGTGCCAGCAGCAAACCTAGGCCCGGCGGCGAGCAGTACTTC
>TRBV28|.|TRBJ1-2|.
CASSFGRGFGYGYTF
TGTGCCAGCAGTTTTGGGAGGGGCTTCGGCTATGGCTACACCTTC
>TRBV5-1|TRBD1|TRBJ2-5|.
CASSPRQGTETQYF
TGCGCCAGCAGCCCTAGACAGGGAACGGAGACCCAGTACTTC
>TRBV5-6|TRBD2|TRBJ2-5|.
CASRRTSGETQYF
TGTGCCAGCAGGCGTACTAGCGGAGAGACCCAGTACTTC
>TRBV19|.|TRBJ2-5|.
CASSHNQETQYF
TGTGCCAGTAGTCACAACCAAGAGACCCAGTACTTC
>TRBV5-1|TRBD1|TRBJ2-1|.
CASRTGDNEQFF
TGCGCCAGCAGGACAGGGGACAATGAGCAGTTCTTC
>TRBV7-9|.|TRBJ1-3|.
CASSLSGNTIYF
TGTGCCAGCAGTCTATCGGGAAACACCATATATTTT
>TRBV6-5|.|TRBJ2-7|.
CATYTPYEQYF
TGTGCCACCTATACTCCCTACGAGCAGTACTTC
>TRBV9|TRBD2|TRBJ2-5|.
CASSPGTSEETQYF
TGTGCCAGCAGCCCGGGGACTAGCGAAGAGACCCAGTACTTC
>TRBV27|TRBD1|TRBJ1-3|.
CASGYRGQGNTIYF
TGTGCCAGCGGGTACAGGGGGCAGGGAAACACCATATATTTT
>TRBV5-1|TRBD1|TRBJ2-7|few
CASSLAGTGGYEQYF
TGCGCCAGCAGCTTGGCCGGGACAGGGGGCTACGAGCAGTACTTC
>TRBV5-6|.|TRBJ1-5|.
CASSFGVDNQPQHF
TGTGCCAGCAGCTTCGGGGTTGACAATCAGCCCCAGCATTTT
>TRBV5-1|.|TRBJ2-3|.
CASSHAGTRTDTQYF
TGCGCCAGCAGCCATGCCGGGACTCGCACAGATACGCAGTATTTT
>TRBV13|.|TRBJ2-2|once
CASSLENTGELFF
TGTGCCAGCAGCTTAGAGAACACCGGGGAGCTGTTTTTT
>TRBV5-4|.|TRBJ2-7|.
CASSLSPQGTYEQYF
TGTGCCAGCAGCTTGTCGCCGCAGGGAACCTACGAGCAGTACTTC
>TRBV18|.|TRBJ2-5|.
CASFAEQGQETQYF
TGTGCCAGCTTCGCTGAACAGGGTCAAGAGACCCAGTACTTC
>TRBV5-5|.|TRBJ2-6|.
CASSLAGISGANVLTF
TGTGCCAGCAGCTTGGCAGGGATCTCTGGGGCCAACGTCCTGACTTTC
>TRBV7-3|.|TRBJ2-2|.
CASSLRANTGELFF
TGTGCCAGCAGCTTAAGAGCGAACACCGGGGAGCTGTTTTTT
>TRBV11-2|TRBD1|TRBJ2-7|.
CASNRQGVYEQYF
TGTGCCAGCAACCGACAGGGGGTATACGAGCAGTACTTC
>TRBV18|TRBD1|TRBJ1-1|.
CASRMSGQGAGDTEAFF
TGTGCCAGCCGCATGTCCGGACAGGGGGCAGGCGACACTGAAGCTTTCTTT
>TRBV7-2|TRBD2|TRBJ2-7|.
CASSLVVSLAGTSYEQYF
TGTGCCAGCAGCTTAGTCGTCTCGCTAGCGGGAACCTCCTACGAGCAGTACTTC
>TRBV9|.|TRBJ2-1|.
CASSVIVEQFF
TGTGCCAGCAGCGTAATAGTTGAGCAGTTCTTC
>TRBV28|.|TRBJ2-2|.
CAIPSGGGGTGELFF
TGTGCCATCCCTAGCGGAGGGGGAGGGACCGGGGAGCTGTTTTTT
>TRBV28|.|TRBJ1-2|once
CASSLDRDGGYGYTF
TGTGCCAGCAGTCTAGACCGGGACGGAGGCTATGGCTACACCTTC
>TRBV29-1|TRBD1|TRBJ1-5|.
CSVGTGAQGQPQHF
TGCAGCGTAGGAACAGGGGCCCAGGGTCAGCCCCAGCATTTT
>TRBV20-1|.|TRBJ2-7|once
CSARRVGEQYF
TGCAGTGCTAGGAGGGTGGGCGAGCAGTACTTC
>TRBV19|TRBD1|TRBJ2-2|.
CASNPGQGPTGELFF
TGTGCCAGTAACCCGGGACAGGGTCCCACCGGGGAGCTGTTTTTT
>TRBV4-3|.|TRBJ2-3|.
CASSQDPGRTDTQYF
TGCGCCAGCAGCCAAGACCCAGGGCGCACAGATACGCAGTATTTT
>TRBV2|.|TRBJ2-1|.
CASSEPGQFF
TGTGCCAGCAGTGAACCAGGGCAGTTCTTC
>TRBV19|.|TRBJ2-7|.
CASSKAVSYEQYF
TGTGCCAGTAGCAAGGCCGTATCCTACGAGCAGTACTTC
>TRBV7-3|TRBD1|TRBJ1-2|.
CASSGRDRGDYGYTF
TGTGCCAGCAGCGGCCGGGACAGGGGGGACTATGGCTACACCTTC
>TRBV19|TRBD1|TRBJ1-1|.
CASQQGTDTEAFF
TGTGCCAGCCAACAGGGGACGGACACTGAAGCTTTCTTT